The present entry profiles one T cell receptor (beta chain) with its context. This record belongs to a study of OX40 agonist ivuxolimab in advanced cancers. The V gene end was trimmed by 4 bases and the J gene end by 11 bases; junction bases not matched to a gene: 12. Germline V gene sequence: CDR1 SGHDT, CDR2 YYEEEE. This CDR3 has 14 residues. Assay used: immunoSEQ multiplex PCR; TCRdb lists only in-frame clones, some missing. The sample lists roughly 56,000 clones, roughly 84% occurring once. The rearrangement uses TRBV5-6 and TRBJ1-1, with 9 bases fitting TRBD1. The sequence was collected from an adult with an advanced solid tumor such as melanoma, head and neck, liver or kidney cancer. The input for sequencing was CD4+ or CD8+ T cells sorted from blood, taken in a trial of the OX40 agonist ivuxolimab. CDR3 bases: TGTGCCAGCAGCAAACCAGAGACAGGGGGGTACGCTTTCTTT. Protein sequence: CASSKPETGGYAFF.